The 2 T cell receptor beta chains in this list originate from one sample, sequenced in a study of T cell changes during pregnancy in multiple sclerosis. The method was immunoSEQ multiplex PCR; TCRdb's version includes in-frame clones alone and lacks a portion of them. The repertoire has 70,000 or so clones, over 80% of them found once; the top ten carry under 2%. The specimen was peripheral blood, collected in the third trimester of pregnancy. Receptors originate from a female donor in good health, enrolled as a control in a pregnancy study.

The gene calls are TRBV7-8 and TRBJ2-7; 8 nucleotides agree with TRBD2. CDR3 length: 15 amino acids. V lost 5 bases, J lost 3 bases, and 9 bases stayed unmatched. Germline CDR1 reads SGHVS; CDR2 reads FQNEAQ. The CDR3 sequence: CASSPRRAGGYEQYF. The CDR3 bases are TGTGCCAGCAGCCCAAGGAGGGCGGGGGGCTACGAGCAGTACTTC.

The chain uses TRBV7-2 and TRBJ2-1; 10 positions agree with TRBD1. CDR1 and CDR2 (germline): SGHTA, FQGNSA. The V segment lost 5 bases and the J segment 5 bases; nucleotides outside the gene matches: 12. The CDR3 is 17 amino acids. Here the CDR3 DNA reads TGTGCCAGCAGCCGGACAGGGGGGGGACTAGTCAACAATGAGCAGTTCTTC. This sequence encodes CASSRTGGGLVNNEQFF.